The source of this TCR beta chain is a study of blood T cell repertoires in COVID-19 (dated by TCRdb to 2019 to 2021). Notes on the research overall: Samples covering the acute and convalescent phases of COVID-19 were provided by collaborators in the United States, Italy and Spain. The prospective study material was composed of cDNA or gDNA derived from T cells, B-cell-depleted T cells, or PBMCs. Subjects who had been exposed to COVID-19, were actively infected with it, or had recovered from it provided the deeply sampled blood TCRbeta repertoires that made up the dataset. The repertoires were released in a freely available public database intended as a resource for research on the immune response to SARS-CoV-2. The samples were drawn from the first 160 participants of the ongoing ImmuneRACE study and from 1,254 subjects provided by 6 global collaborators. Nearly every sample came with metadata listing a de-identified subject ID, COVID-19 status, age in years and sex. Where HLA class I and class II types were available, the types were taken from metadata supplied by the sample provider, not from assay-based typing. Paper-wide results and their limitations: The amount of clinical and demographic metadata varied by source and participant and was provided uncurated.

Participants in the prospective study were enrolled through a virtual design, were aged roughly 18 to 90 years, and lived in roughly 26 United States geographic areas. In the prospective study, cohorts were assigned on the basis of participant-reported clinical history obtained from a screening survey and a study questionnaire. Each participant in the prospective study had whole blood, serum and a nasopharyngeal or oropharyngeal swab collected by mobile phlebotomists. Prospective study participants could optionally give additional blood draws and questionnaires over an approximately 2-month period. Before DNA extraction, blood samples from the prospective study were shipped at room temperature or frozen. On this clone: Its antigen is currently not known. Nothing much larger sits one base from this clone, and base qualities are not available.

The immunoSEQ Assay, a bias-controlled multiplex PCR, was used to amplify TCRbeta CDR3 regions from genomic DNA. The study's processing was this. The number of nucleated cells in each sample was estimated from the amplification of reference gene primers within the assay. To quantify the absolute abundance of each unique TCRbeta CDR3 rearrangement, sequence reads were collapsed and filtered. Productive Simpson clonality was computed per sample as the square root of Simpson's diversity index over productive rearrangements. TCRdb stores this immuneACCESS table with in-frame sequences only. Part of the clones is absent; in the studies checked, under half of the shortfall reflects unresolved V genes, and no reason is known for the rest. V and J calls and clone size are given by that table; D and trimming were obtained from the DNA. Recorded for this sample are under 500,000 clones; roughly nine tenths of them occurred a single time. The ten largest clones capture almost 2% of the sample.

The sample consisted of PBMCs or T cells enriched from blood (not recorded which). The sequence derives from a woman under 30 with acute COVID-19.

Here the CDR3 is given as CASTAGKQYF. The nucleotide sequence reads TGTGCCAGCACGGCGGGGAAGCAGTACTTC. The chain uses TRBV2 and TRBJ2-7, with a tentative D gene TRBD2 over 6 matching bases. The CDR3, cysteine through phenylalanine, is 10 amino acids long. The entry retains the CDR3 DNA only, 30 bases that are in frame from base 1. CDR1 and CDR2, per the germline V gene, are SNHLY and FYNNEI. V is pared back by 7 bases and J by 8 bases, with 9 bases lying between the germline termini.